The 21 T cell receptor beta chains given below trace back to one sample, sequenced in a study of OX40 agonist ivuxolimab in advanced cancers. TCRdb keeps only in-frame clones here, not all; method: immunoSEQ multiplex PCR. The data show tens of thousands of clones, over 75% seen once. The material was CD4+ or CD8+ T cells sorted from blood, obtained in a trial of the OX40 agonist ivuxolimab. The receptors here all came from an adult with an advanced solid tumor such as melanoma, head and neck, liver or kidney cancer.

The genes are TRBV5-1 and TRBJ2-3; D gene uncertain. The CDR3 has 12 amino acids. The V end lost 1 base, the J end lost 6 bases, and 6 bases lay between the germline ends. Germline CDR1 reads SGHRS; CDR2 reads YFSETQ. CDR3 DNA sequence: TGCGCCAGCAGCTTGTATCAGGATACGCAGTATTTT. Translation gives CASSLYQDTQYF.

V usage is TRBV2 and J usage is TRBJ2-3, with 9 bases matching TRBD2. Germline loops: CDR1 SNHLY, CDR2 FYNNEI. CDR3 size: 16 residues. V gave up 2 bases and J gave up 4 bases; unmatched junction bases: 7. The CDR3 region has the DNA TGTGCCAGCAGTGAAAGTAGGGCGGGGGGGTCAGATACGCAGTATTTT. Protein product: CASSESRAGGSDTQYF.

This clone was counted once. V gene TRBV5-1 combines with J gene TRBJ2-7, with D perhaps matching TRBD1 (6 bases). V lost 2 bases and J lost 6, with 12 bases in between. Germline values: CDR1 SGHRS, CDR2 YFSETQ. The CDR3 sequence is 13 residues long. The CDR3 spells CASSFRTVGEQYF. In DNA, the CDR3 is TGCGCCAGCAGCTTTAGGACAGTTGGCGAGCAGTACTTC.

The chain joins TRBV2 to TRBJ1-5; TRBD1 is a possible D gene (5 bases). Germline assignment: CDR1 SNHLY and CDR2 FYNNEI. The CDR3 has 16 residues. V dropped 2 bases and J dropped 6 bases, with 17 bases sitting between them. CDR3: CASSEWDPRAGQPQHF. The CDR3 DNA sequence: TGTGCCAGCAGTGAATGGGACCCCCGGGCGGGTCAGCCCCAGCATTTT.

The gene calls are TRBV6-1 and TRBJ1-1, with D maybe TRBD1 (5 bases). Trimming removed 5 bases at V and 10 bases at J, with 11 bases between. CDR1 MNHNS and CDR2 SASEGT come from the germline V gene. This CDR3 has 11 amino acids. The CDR3 DNA is TGTGCCAGCAGTTATGGGGCTCCAGCTTTCTTT. Protein sequence: CASSYGAPAFF.

The gene calls are TRBV28 and TRBJ2-3; 13 nucleotides agree with TRBD2. The CDR3 spans 15 residues. The J segment lost 4 bases and the V segment lost 5 bases, leaving 3 bases of the junction unmatched. CDR1 and CDR2 from the germline V gene are MDHEN and SYDVKM. DNA for the CDR3: TGTGCCAGCAGTGAAACTAGCGGGGGGGCAGATACGCAGTATTTT. Protein sequence: CASSETSGGADTQYF.

The chain combines TRBV18 with TRBJ1-2, with a tentative D call TRBD1 (5 bases). The CDR3 loop spans 12 amino acids. Trimming took off 3 bases at V and 5 bases at J, with 7 bases between the two ends. Germline CDR1 and CDR2: KGHSH and LQKENI. The CDR3: CASSPGGYGYTF. In DNA form, the CDR3 reads TGTGCCAGCTCACCGGGGGGTTATGGCTACACCTTC. Together with reference TRBV18 and TRBJ1-2, the CDR3 gives the full variable domain: NAGVMQNPRHLVRRRGQEARLRCSPMKGHSHVYWYRQLPEEGLKFMVYLQKENIIDESGMPKERFSAEFPKEGPSILRIQQVVRGDSAAYFCASSPGGYGYTFGSGTRLTVV.

The chain is built from TRBV19 and TRBJ1-1; the match to TRBD1 covers 7 bases. CDR3 length: 16 amino acids. Germline CDR1 and CDR2: LNHDA and SQIVND (reference sequence). J was trimmed by 4 bases and V by 4 bases; bases with no gene match: 12. CDR3 amino acids: CASSTDRVQVGTEAFF. DNA for the CDR3: TGTGCCAGTAGTACCGACAGGGTCCAGGTGGGCACTGAAGCTTTCTTT. The full variable domain, its missing parts supplied by reference TRBV19 and TRBJ1-1, is DGGITQSPKYLFRKEGQNVTLSCEQNLNHDAMYWYRQDPGQGLRLIYYSQIVNDFQKGDIAEGYSVSREKKESFPLTVTSAQKNPTAFYLCASSTDRVQVGTEAFFGQGTRLTVV.

This clone was detected a few times. The chain employs TRBV5-1 and TRBJ2-1, with D tentatively TRBD2 (5 bases). This CDR3 has 16 amino acids. Between the trimmed V and J ends, which lost 0 bases and 0 bases, there was a span of 10 bases. Looked up from germline, CDR1 is SGHRS and CDR2 is YFSETQ. The CDR3 here is CASSLGLGSSYNEQFF. CDR3 in DNA: TGCGCCAGCAGCTTGGGTTTAGGGAGCTCCTACAATGAGCAGTTCTTC.

The chain employs TRBV23-1 and TRBJ2-7, with a possible D match to TRBD1 (6 bases). TRBV23-1 is an ORF; its function is uncertain. This CDR3 has 13 residues. Trimming removed 2 bases at V and 6 bases at J, with 11 bases between. The CDR3 sequence: CASSQGGQLEQYF. CDR3 DNA sequence: TGCGCCAGCAGTCAAGGGGGCCAACTCGAGCAGTACTTC.

The chain joins TRBV27 to TRBJ2-7, with 7 bases aligning to TRBD2. The ends lost 4 bases at V and 2 bases at J; junction bases unmatched: 5. Germline CDR1 MNHEY, CDR2 SMNVEV (reference sequence). The CDR3 length is 14 residues. The CDR3 protein is CASSYGTKTYEQYF. The CDR3 DNA reads TGTGCCAGCAGTTACGGGACTAAAACCTACGAGCAGTACTTC.

This sequence joins TRBV6-1 and TRBJ2-5; weak D call: TRBD1 (7 bases). Trimming took 10 bases from V and 2 from J, leaving 20 bases between them. The CDR3 runs 15 residues. Germline CDR1 MNHNS, CDR2 SASEGT. The CDR3 region is CAISMRDSSQETQYF. CDR3 sequence (DNA): TGTGCCATCTCCATGCGGGACAGTTCGCAAGAGACCCAGTACTTC.

J is TRBJ2-7 and V is TRBV6-6; perhaps TRBD1 as D (5 bases). V lost 8 bases to trimming and J lost 4 bases, with 18 bases between them. Germline V gene lookup returns CDR1 MNHNY and CDR2 SVGAGI (reference sequence). The CDR3 loop spans 14 amino acids. DNA for the CDR3: TGTGCCAGCCTGAAGCAGCCAGGGTTGTACGAGCAGTACTTC. This translates into CASLKQPGLYEQYF.

The chain carries TRBV6-1 and TRBJ2-7; 7 nucleotides align to TRBD2. The germline gives CDR1 MNHNS, CDR2 SASEGT. The CDR3 runs to 14 residues. The V and J ends lost 6 bases and 2 bases, in that order; junction bases with no gene match: 7. The CDR3 DNA sequence: TGTGCCAGCAGGGGACTACCCCCCCCCTACGAGCAGTACTTC. It translates to CASRGLPPPYEQYF.

The chain has TRBV6-6 and TRBJ1-3, with a weak D call TRBD1 (6 bases). Germline CDR1 MNHNY, CDR2 SVGAGI (reference sequence). V was shortened by 0 bases and J by 6 bases, with 15 bases between the two germline ends. This CDR3 has 16 residues. The CDR3 is CASSYSTGSRPNTIYF. CDR3 sequence (DNA): TGTGCCAGCAGTTACTCGACAGGCTCGAGGCCAAACACCATATATTTT.

This rearrangement joins TRBV6-5 to TRBJ2-5, with D perhaps TRBD2 (5 bases). The CDR3 runs 14 residues. Germline CDR1 reads MNHEY; CDR2 reads SVGAGI. Trimming took off 11 bases at V and 2 bases at J, with 18 bases between the two ends. CDR3 DNA sequence: TGTGCCTGTTCCTTATCGAGGGCTCAAGAGACCCAGTACTTC. This sequence encodes CACSLSRAQETQYF.

The rearrangement uses TRBV28 and TRBJ1-4; tentative D call: TRBD1 (5 bases). Germline loops: CDR1 MDHEN, CDR2 SYDVKM. The V gene lost 4 bases and the J gene lost 0 bases, with 12 bases spanning the gap. The CDR3 is made up of 16 amino acids. The chain's CDR3 is CASSSPQGATNEKLFF. The CDR3 DNA reads as TGTGCCAGCAGTTCCCCCCAGGGCGCAACTAATGAAAAACTGTTTTTT.

This clone has only one observation. The J gene is TRBJ1-4, the V gene TRBV6-6; TRBD1 matches 10 bases. The germline gives CDR1 MNHNY, CDR2 SVGAGI (reference sequence). Losses at the gene ends were 6 bases for V and 7 bases for J; bases not matched to a gene: 11. This CDR3 comprises 16 residues. Written as DNA, the CDR3 is TGTGCCAGCAGAGAACCGGGACAGGGGAGCGGTGAAAAACTGTTTTTT. Translation: CASREPGQGSGEKLFF.

The J gene is TRBJ2-2, the V gene TRBV11-2; either TRBD1 or TRBD2 may supply D (7 bases each). The V end was cut by 8 bases, the J end by 6 bases, with 13 bases between. The germline V gene encodes CDR1 SGHAT and CDR2 FQNNGV. The CDR3 is 13 amino acids. The CDR3 loop reads CASAQGGAGELFF. The DNA for the CDR3 is TGTGCCAGCGCGCAGGGGGGGGCCGGGGAGCTGTTTTTT.

J is TRBJ2-1 and V is TRBV9; a weak D match, TRBD1 (6 bases). Germline-derived CDR1 and CDR2 are SGDLS and YYNGEE. V was cut by 2 bases and J by 8 bases, with 8 bases left in between. The CDR3 is 12 amino acids. CDR3 loop: CASSVTGHEQFF. The CDR3 bases are TGTGCCAGCAGCGTTACAGGGCATGAGCAGTTCTTC.

The chain employs TRBV5-4 and TRBJ2-2; D is ambiguous. The CDR3 totals 16 residues. Trimming cost V 4 bases and J 4 bases, with 17 bases left between them. Germline CDR1 reads SGHNT; CDR2 reads YYREEE (reference sequence). CDR3 sequence (DNA): TGTGCCAGCAGCCACGAGAGAGGCCTTGGCACCGGGGAGCTGTTTTTT. As protein: CASSHERGLGTGELFF. The full variable domain, rest sourced from reference TRBV5-4 and TRBJ2-2, is ETGVTQSPTHLIKTRGQQVTLRCSSQSGHNTVSWYQQALGQGPQFIFQYYREEENGRGNFPPRFSGLQFPNYSSELNVNALELDDSALYLCASSHERGLGTGELFFGEGSRLTVL.